Below are 21 T cell receptor beta chains sequenced from a single sample in a study of CD8 T cells in Susac syndrome. RNA, at 0.5 to 1 ug, was reverse transcribed with random hexamers. TCRdb itself ran the immunoSEQ multiplex PCR reads through MiXCR, one entry per CDR3 protein. The profile shows 130,000 or so distinct CDR3 sequences, roughly 76% of them singletons. Sequencing was done on a sample of CD8+ T cells from PBMCs. Every receptor here comes from a human donor with multiple sclerosis.

V gene TRBV4-3 combines with J gene TRBJ2-1; TRBD2 agrees at 7 bases. The CDR3 consists of 16 residues. Germline lookup yields CDR1 LGHNA and CDR2 YSLEER. V shed 4 bases and J 8 bases; nucleotides not matched to a gene: 14. The CDR3 coding sequence is TGCGCCAGCAGCCCTTGGGGGAGGGACTCTGGCGATGAGCAGTTCTTC. This encodes CASSPWGRDSGDEQFF.

The chain joins TRBV12-3 or TRBV12-4 to TRBJ2-5; 13 bases align to TRBD2. This CDR3 is 15 amino acids long. J gave up 5 bases and V 6 bases, and 6 bases lay outside the gene matches. The CDR3: CASSPLAGGLETQYF. The DNA of the CDR3 is TGTGCCAGCAGCCCACTAGCGGGGGGGCTGGAGACCCAGTACTTC.

V and J are TRBV4-3 and TRBJ2-1, with 10 bases matching TRBD2. Looked up from germline, CDR1 is LGHNA and CDR2 is YSLEER. Trimming took 0 bases from V and 3 from J; bases not matched to a gene: 5. This CDR3 comprises 17 residues. The DNA for the CDR3 is TGCGCCAGCAGCCAAGATGTACGACTAGCGGGCTACAATGAGCAGTTCTTC. Translating gives CASSQDVRLAGYNEQFF.

The V gene is TRBV19, the J gene TRBJ1-1; 9 nucleotides align to TRBD1. Trimming at V came to 5 bases and at J to 6 bases, leaving 10 bases not matched to a gene. The germline V gene encodes CDR1 LNHDA and CDR2 SQIVND (reference sequence). The CDR3 totals 15 residues. DNA of the CDR3: TGTGCCAGTAGTCACACCCTGGACAGGGGCCCTGAAGCTTTCTTT. Residues: CASSHTLDRGPEAFF.

The chain uses TRBV2 and TRBJ2-3; a weak D match, TRBD2 (6 bases). The CDR3 spans 15 residues. Between the trimmed V and J ends, which lost 8 bases and 0 bases, there was a span of 15 bases. CDR1 is SNHLY and CDR2 is FYNNEI in the germline V gene. The CDR3 here is CASQGGRASTDTQYF. In DNA form, the CDR3 reads TGTGCCAGCCAGGGAGGCAGGGCCAGCACAGATACGCAGTATTTT.

The V and J genes are TRBV11-2 and TRBJ2-7; D possibly uses TRBD1 or TRBD2 (5 bases each). CDR3 length equals 15 residues. Germline-derived CDR1 and CDR2 are SGHAT and FQNNGV. Trimming shortened V by 5 bases and J by 2 bases, and 16 bases separated the two germline ends. The DNA of the CDR3 is TGTGCCAGCAGCCCCCCTGGGGGAGCGGCCTACGAGCAGTACGTC. This codes for CASSPPGGAAYEQYV.

The J gene is TRBJ2-2, the V gene TRBV3-1; D uncertain. V shed 2 bases and J shed 6 bases, with 4 bases lying between them. This CDR3 comprises 12 residues. Per germline, CDR1 LGHDT and CDR2 YNNKEL (reference sequence). The CDR3 bases are TGTGCCAGCAGCCAAATTGCCGGGGAGCTGTTTTTT. The encoded protein is CASSQIAGELFF.

The chain couples TRBV7-8 to TRBJ2-5; maybe TRBD2 (5 bases). V was clipped by 1 base and J by 4 bases, with 16 bases between them. This CDR3 region has 16 residues. Germline CDR1 is SGHVS and CDR2 is FQNEAQ. This CDR3 is CASSLGGVPAGETQYF. CDR3 nucleotides: TGTGCCAGCAGCTTAGGGGGTGTGCCGGCGGGAGAGACCCAGTACTTC.

The chain is built from TRBV10-3 and TRBJ1-5; D remains unclear. Trimming removed 3 bases from V and 5 bases from J, with 11 bases in between. Germline V CDR1 and CDR2: ENHRY, SYGVKD. This CDR3 contains 14 residues. The chain's CDR3 is CAISDHREDQPQHF. CDR3 bases: TGTGCCATCAGTGATCACCGGGAAGATCAGCCCCAGCATTTT.

V and J are TRBV6-5 and TRBJ2-1; 9 nucleotides align to TRBD2. Germline CDR1 MNHEY, CDR2 SVGAGI. Trimming at V came to 5 bases and at J to 6 bases, leaving 8 bases not matched to a gene. The CDR3 is 15 residues long. The CDR3: CASSLSGSSVNEQFF. In nucleotides, the CDR3 is TGTGCCAGCAGTCTTAGCGGGAGTTCGGTCAATGAGCAGTTCTTC.

This chain joins TRBV5-1 and TRBJ2-7; 10 bases fit TRBD2. Germline V gene sequence: CDR1 SGHRS, CDR2 YFSETQ. J gave up 4 bases and V 0 bases, and 4 bases lay outside the gene matches. This CDR3 spans 15 amino acids. CDR3 sequence: CASSLASGRVYEQYV. The CDR3 coding sequence is TGCGCCAGCAGCTTGGCGAGCGGGAGGGTATACGAGCAGTACGTC.

The V gene is TRBV3-1, the J gene TRBJ1-1; no firm D call. The germline gives CDR1 LGHDT, CDR2 YNNKEL (reference sequence). CDR3 length equals 17 residues. V was pared by 0 bases and J by 0 bases, with 14 bases between. The CDR3 sequence is CASSQDFPLPMNTEAFF. The CDR3 coding sequence is TGTGCCAGCAGCCAAGATTTCCCCCTTCCCATGAACACTGAAGCTTTCTTT.

The chain links TRBV5-4 to TRBJ1-2; D not certain. The CDR3 has 15 amino acids. The V and J ends lost 4 bases and 7 bases respectively, with 20 bases between them. Germline CDR1 reads SGHNT; CDR2 reads YYREEE (reference sequence). CDR3 loop: CASSPEAGDHFGYTF. The CDR3, as DNA: TGTGCCAGCAGCCCAGAGGCAGGAGACCACTTTGGCTACACCTTC.

The chain combines TRBV7-2 with TRBJ2-7; D is ambiguous. The CDR3 is made up of 15 amino acids. V lost 1 base and J lost 3, with 13 bases in between. Germline CDR1 is SGHTA and CDR2 is FQGNSA. The CDR3 loop reads CASSLVLYGIYEQYF. In DNA, the CDR3 is TGTGCCAGCAGCTTAGTGTTGTACGGTATCTACGAGCAGTACTTC.

The V call is TRBV30, the J call TRBJ1-1; D is perhaps TRBD1 (6 bases). The germline V gene has CDR1 GTSNPN and CDR2 SVGIG (reference sequence). Trimming cost V 8 bases and J 7 bases, with 20 bases left between them. The CDR3 is made up of 13 amino acids. The CDR3 nucleotides are TGTGCCGGCGAGGGACACTCCACGGGTGAAGCTTTCTTT. This gives the protein CAGEGHSTGEAFF.

The chain is built from TRBV7-2 and TRBJ2-3; D may be TRBD2 (6 bases). The germline gives CDR1 SGHTA, CDR2 FQGNSA. CDR3 length: 15 residues. V gave up 2 bases and J gave up 2 bases, with 11 bases separating them. The CDR3 sequence is CASSLSAGLTDTQYF. CDR3 nucleotides: TGTGCCAGCAGCTTATCTGCGGGACTCACAGATACGCAGTATTTT.

CDR3 loop: CSAREEGLNTEAFF. The CDR3 DNA reads TGCAGTGCTAGAGAGGAGGGTCTGAACACTGAAGCTTTCTTT. This chain links TRBV20-1 with TRBJ1-1; unclear D gene. The CDR3 is 14 amino acids. CDR1 is DFQATT and CDR2 is SNEGSKA in the germline V gene (reference sequence). Trimming took 0 bases from V and 0 from J, leaving 8 bases between them.

The CDR3 region is CASSFGLASGQFF. The DNA for the CDR3 is TGTGCCAGCAGTTTTGGGCTGGCTAGTGGGCAGTTCTTC. The chain couples TRBV27 to TRBJ2-1; no reliable D call. With 3 bases removed from V and 12 bases from J, the gap between germline ends came to 15 bases. Germline V gene data show CDR1 as MNHEY and CDR2 as SMNVEV (reference sequence). The CDR3 extends over 13 amino acids.

The rearrangement uses TRBV27 and TRBJ2-7; possible D gene TRBD2, 6 bases. The CDR3 runs to 14 residues. Trimming took 4 bases from V and 5 from J, leaving 15 bases between them. Germline V gene data show CDR1 as MNHEY and CDR2 as SMNVEV (reference sequence). Here the CDR3 DNA reads TGTGCCAGCAGTTGGGGAGGAGTGATCCACGAGCAGTACTTC. This translates into CASSWGGVIHEQYF.

The gene calls are TRBV3-1 and TRBJ2-1; 7 bases line up with TRBD2. The CDR3 covers 15 residues. In germline, CDR1 is LGHDT, CDR2 YNNKEL (reference sequence). The V gene end was trimmed by 7 bases and the J gene end by 4 bases; junction bases not matched to a gene: 10. DNA of the CDR3: TGTGCCAGCACCTCCGAGCGGGGAGCTTACAATGAGCAGTTCTTC. This codes for CASTSERGAYNEQFF.

The table lists this clonotype with a count of one. The V gene is TRBV27, the J gene TRBJ1-5; tentative D call: TRBD1 (5 bases). The CDR3 runs 14 residues. CDR1 is MNHEY, CDR2 SMNVEV, per germline (reference sequence). The germline V and J ends were trimmed by 2 bases and 3 bases, with 8 bases remaining between them. The CDR3 nucleotides are TGTGCCAGCAGTTTAGCAGGGACCAATCAGCCCCAGCATTTT. Residues: CASSLAGTNQPQHF.